These T cell receptor beta chains were read from a single sample in a study of T-cell memory formation after mild COVID-19. TCRdb independently ran MiXCR on the 5' RACE reads; one entry per CDR3 protein. The sample has roughly 130,000 distinct CDR3 sequences; about 6.5% are singletons. Sequencing input: PBMCs or a T cell subset sorted from them (not recorded which). Receptor source: an adult woman who had mild COVID-19 (a few samples of this study predate the infection). Cell type and time point are not known. The CDR3 runs from the conserved cysteine through the conserved F or W. Each record gives: clone size, D gene, V gene, J gene, CDR3 protein, CDR3 DNA. D genes are given only for firm matches. Size is stated for part of the rows, as once, few or many counts, or as a class when the clone is expanded.

many	NA	TRBV24-1	TRBJ2-1	CATSGSGLSYNEQFF	TGTGCCACCAGTGGTTCAGGGCTCTCCTACAATGAGCAGTTCTTC
NA	NA	TRBV10-3	TRBJ2-7	CAISVGTLGYEQYF	TGTGCCATCAGTGTAGGGACCCTCGGGTACGAGCAGTACTTC
few	TRBD2	TRBV29-1	TRBJ2-3	CSVGTSGSALDTQYF	TGCAGCGTGGGGACTAGCGGGAGTGCTTTGGATACGCAGTATTTT
NA	NA	TRBV3-1	TRBJ1-2	CASSPRPTDYGYTF	TGTGCCAGCAGCCCACGCCCCACCGACTATGGCTACACCTTC
NA	TRBD1	TRBV5-1	TRBJ1-1	CASRIQGINTEAFF	TGCGCCAGCAGGATACAGGGGATTAACACTGAAGCTTTCTTT
few	TRBD1	TRBV24-1	TRBJ2-1	CATSEGTGWDNEQFF	TGTGCCACCAGTGAGGGGACAGGGTGGGACAATGAGCAGTTCTTC
NA	TRBD1	TRBV7-9	TRBJ2-2	CASSFFPTVGQGRTGELFF	TGTGCCAGCAGCTTCTTTCCCACCGTCGGACAGGGGAGGACCGGGGAGCTGTTTTTT
many	TRBD2	TRBV5-1	TRBJ2-5	CASSPGLAGEETQYF	TGCGCCAGCAGCCCGGGACTAGCGGGGGAAGAGACCCAGTACTTC
few	TRBD2	TRBV7-2	TRBJ2-3	CASSLVSGGITDTQYF	TGTGCCAGCAGCTTAGTATCGGGAGGTATCACAGATACGCAGTATTTT
many	NA	TRBV29-1	TRBJ2-5	CSVEQLAQYF	TGCAGCGTTGAACAACTTGCCCAGTACTTC
many	NA	TRBV5-1	TRBJ1-1	CASSLTPDRRGTEAFF	TGCGCCAGCAGCTTGACACCTGACAGGCGGGGGACTGAAGCTTTCTTT
NA	TRBD2	TRBV7-2	TRBJ2-3	CASSARLAGALDTQYF	TGTGCCAGCAGCGCGCGACTAGCGGGAGCGTTAGATACGCAGTATTTT
NA	TRBD2	TRBV20-1	TRBJ2-1	CSATIARGALTGGEQFF	TGCAGTGCTACCATTGCACGTGGGGCACTCACGGGGGGTGAGCAGTTCTTC